This T cell receptor beta chain was observed in a study of T-cell reconstitution after alpha-beta-depleted transplantation in children. In its sample, this clonotype was seen a few times. The CDR3 totals 15 residues. Germline V gene data show CDR1 as SGHTA and CDR2 as FQGTGA. Deletions cut 5 bases from V and 0 bases from J, with 13 bases between. Preparation of the TCRbeta library involved a method that used unique molecular identifiers. Using its own MiXCR run on the PCR reads, TCRdb lists one record per CDR3 protein. In the table there are fewer than 1 million distinct CDR3 sequences, less than 20% of which are singletons.

The receptor comes from a male patient younger than 18 who had a stem cell transplant for acute lymphoblastic leukemia, so the T cells may come from the graft donor. The sequencing used PBMCs, mostly from graft donor cells, collected 360 days after TCRalphabeta/CD19-depleted stem cell transplant. V usage is TRBV7-3 and J usage is TRBJ2-5; the D gene is possibly TRBD1 (6 bases). CDR3 sequence: CASSVTGGHQETQYF. CDR3 bases: TGTGCCAGCAGCGTCACTGGGGGCCACCAAGAGACCCAGTACTTC.